This is a list of T cell receptor beta chains from one sample in a study of blood T cell repertoires in COVID-19. The assay was immunoSEQ multiplex PCR, and TCRdb's table has in-frame clones only and misses some. The table includes 110,000 to 150,000 clones, 86% detected once. Sample: PBMCs or T cells enriched from blood (not recorded which). The receptors here all came from a man over 45 who had recovered from COVID-19. CDR3s include the opening cysteine and the closing phenylalanine or tryptophan. The D gene is left open where the match is weak. Rows give clone size only sometimes, using once, few, many, or a class for an expanded clone.

V: TRBV7-9
size: NA
length: 12
D: NA
J: TRBJ1-6
DNA: TGTGCCAGCACCTGGGAGGGATCACCCCTCCACTTT
CDR3: CASTWEGSPLHF

V: TRBV7-2
size: few
length: 15
D: TRBD1
J: TRBJ2-7
DNA: TGTGCCAGCAGCTCACAGGGGGCATCCACCTACGAGCAGTACTTC
CDR3: CASSSQGASTYEQYF

V: TRBV2
size: NA
length: 15
D: TRBD1
J: TRBJ1-2
DNA: TGTGCCAGCAGTGTGACGAGGACAGGGGTATCTGACTACACCTTC
CDR3: CASSVTRTGVSDYTF

V: TRBV5-1
size: NA
length: 14
D: NA
J: TRBJ2-5
DNA: TGCGCCAGCAGCTTGGGGCGGGCGGCAGAGACCCAGTACTTC
CDR3: CASSLGRAAETQYF

V: TRBV29-1
size: NA
length: 14
D: TRBD2
J: TRBJ2-3
DNA: TGCAGCGTCCAAGAGGGAGGGGGCACAGATACGCAGTATTTT
CDR3: CSVQEGGGTDTQYF

V: TRBV7-9
size: NA
length: 13
D: NA
J: TRBJ2-1
DNA: TGTGCCAGCAGCTTAGGGGCTAGCGATGAGCAGTTCTTC
CDR3: CASSLGASDEQFF

V: TRBV7-9
size: NA
length: 13
D: TRBD1
J: TRBJ1-2
DNA: TGTGCCAGCAGCAGGGACAGGTACTATGGCTACACCTTC
CDR3: CASSRDRYYGYTF

V: TRBV15
size: once
length: 17
D: NA
J: TRBJ1-2
DNA: TGTGCCACCAGCAGAGATATCGGACGCAGGAGGGACTATGGCTACACCTTC
CDR3: CATSRDIGRRRDYGYTF

V: TRBV9
size: NA
length: 14
D: TRBD2
J: TRBJ2-5
DNA: TGTGCCAGCAGCGTAGGGGGGGGCCAAGAGACCCAGTACTTC
CDR3: CASSVGGGQETQYF

V: TRBV28
size: NA
length: 16
D: TRBD2
J: TRBJ2-3
DNA: TGTGCCAGCAGTTTCGTAGGCGGGAGTAGTACAGATACGCAGTATTTT
CDR3: CASSFVGGSSTDTQYF

V: TRBV28
size: NA
length: 15
D: NA
J: TRBJ1-5
DNA: TGTGCCAGCGGCGTAGGTGGGGGGAGCAATCAGCCCCAGCATTTT
CDR3: CASGVGGGSNQPQHF

V: TRBV29-1
size: NA
length: 16
D: TRBD2
J: TRBJ2-2
DNA: TGCAGCGCCGGGACTAGCGGGGGGGATAACACCGGGGAGCTGTTTTTT
CDR3: CSAGTSGGDNTGELFF

V: TRBV6-5
size: few
length: 13
D: TRBD1
J: TRBJ1-1
DNA: TGTGCCAGCGGAGAGACAGGGATCGCTGAAGCTTTCTTT
CDR3: CASGETGIAEAFF

V: TRBV2
size: NA
length: 13
D: NA
J: TRBJ1-1
DNA: TGTGCCAGCAGTAGTGAGGGGAACACTGAAGCTTTCTTT
CDR3: CASSSEGNTEAFF

V: TRBV2
size: NA
length: 13
D: NA
J: TRBJ2-7
DNA: TGTGCCAGCAGTTGGACACCCTCCTACGAGCAGTACTTC
CDR3: CASSWTPSYEQYF

V: TRBV5-6
size: NA
length: 14
D: TRBD1
J: TRBJ1-3
DNA: TGTGCCAGCAGCTGGGGACAGGGAGGAAACACCATATATTTT
CDR3: CASSWGQGGNTIYF

V: TRBV4-2
size: NA
length: 16
D: NA
J: TRBJ1-4
DNA: TGTGCCAGCAGCCACCAGGGCAGTCCACTGAATGAAAAACTGTTTTTT
CDR3: CASSHQGSPLNEKLFF

V: TRBV5-1
size: NA
length: 17
D: TRBD1
J: TRBJ1-2
DNA: TGCGCCAGCAGCTTACAGGGGGCGCAGTATATGTCTTTGGGCTACACCTTC
CDR3: CASSLQGAQYMSLGYTF

V: TRBV19
size: NA
length: 15
D: TRBD1
J: TRBJ1-5
DNA: TGTGCCAGTAGTAAGGAGGGACAGGGTCACCAGCCCCAGCATTTT
CDR3: CASSKEGQGHQPQHF

V: TRBV18
size: NA
length: 15
D: NA
J: TRBJ2-3
DNA: TGTGCCAGCTCGCGCGGAGGGCATAGCACAGATACGCAGTATTTT
CDR3: CASSRGGHSTDTQYF

V: TRBV5-6
size: NA
length: 13
D: NA
J: TRBJ1-1
DNA: TGTGCCAGCAGCCGTGTATTGAACACTGAAGCTTTCTTT
CDR3: CASSRVLNTEAFF

V: TRBV3-1/TRBV3-2
size: NA
length: 15
D: NA
J: TRBJ2-1
DNA: TGTGCCAGCAGCTTGACTAGAGGCTCCTACAATGAGCAGTTCTTC
CDR3: CASSLTRGSYNEQFF

V: TRBV4-3
size: NA
length: 15
D: TRBD2
J: TRBJ2-1
DNA: TGCGCCAGCAGCCAAGACCGAGCGGGAGGCTATGAGCAGTTCTTC
CDR3: CASSQDRAGGYEQFF

V: TRBV28
size: NA
length: 14
D: NA
J: TRBJ2-7
DNA: TGTGCCAGCAGTTTGGGGCACGGCAATGTAGAGCAGTACTTC
CDR3: CASSLGHGNVEQYF

V: TRBV4-1
size: once
length: 15
D: TRBD2
J: TRBJ2-7
DNA: TGCGCCAGCAGCCAGGCCGGGGGGAGAATTGGCGAGCAGTACTTC
CDR3: CASSQAGGRIGEQYF

V: TRBV7-9
size: NA
length: 13
D: NA
J: TRBJ2-1
DNA: TGTGCCAGCAGCTATAGGCGCGGGGATGAGCAGTTCTTC
CDR3: CASSYRRGDEQFF

V: TRBV5-4
size: NA
length: 16
D: NA
J: TRBJ1-3
DNA: TGTGCCAGCAGCTTTTATGCAGGGTCGACTGGAAACACCATATATTTT
CDR3: CASSFYAGSTGNTIYF

V: TRBV28
size: NA
length: 12
D: NA
J: TRBJ1-2
DNA: TGTGCCAGCAGCATAGAAGGGAGAGGCTACACCTTC
CDR3: CASSIEGRGYTF

V: TRBV7-7
size: NA
length: 13
D: NA
J: TRBJ1-1
DNA: TGTGCTAGCAGCTTAGGGTCAGACACTGAAGCTTTCTTT
CDR3: CASSLGSDTEAFF

V: TRBV7-2
size: NA
length: 15
D: NA
J: TRBJ2-5
DNA: TGTGCCAGCAGCGCTACACAGGGACGGGCAGAGACCCAGTACTTC
CDR3: CASSATQGRAETQYF

V: TRBV6-5
size: NA
length: 14
D: TRBD1
J: TRBJ1-6
DNA: TGTGCCAGCAGTAGGGGGACAGGGAATTCACCCCTCCACTTT
CDR3: CASSRGTGNSPLHF

V: TRBV29-1
size: NA
length: 12
D: NA
J: TRBJ2-1
DNA: TGCAGCGCCGGACTTATTCTCGGGGAGCAGTTCTTC
CDR3: CSAGLILGEQFF

V: TRBV28
size: few
length: 15
D: NA
J: TRBJ1-1
DNA: TGTGCCAGCAGTTGGGAACAGGGACTGAACACTGAAGCTTTCTTT
CDR3: CASSWEQGLNTEAFF

V: TRBV11-2
size: NA
length: 15
D: TRBD1
J: TRBJ1-2
DNA: TGTGCCAGCAGCCGCCCCGGGACAGGGACCTATGGCTACACCTTC
CDR3: CASSRPGTGTYGYTF

V: TRBV5-6
size: NA
length: 14
D: NA
J: TRBJ2-5
DNA: TGTGCCAGCAGCTTGTTACAGGGTGGAGAGACCCAGTACTTC
CDR3: CASSLLQGGETQYF

V: TRBV15
size: NA
length: 16
D: NA
J: TRBJ1-2
DNA: TGTGCCACCAGCAGAGCAACCACAGGCGCCAACTATGGCTACACCTTC
CDR3: CATSRATTGANYGYTF

V: TRBV6-5
size: NA
length: 15
D: TRBD2
J: TRBJ2-3
DNA: TGTGCCAGCAGTTACTTAGCGGGGGGATCAGATACGCAGTATTTT
CDR3: CASSYLAGGSDTQYF

V: TRBV5-1
size: NA
length: 13
D: NA
J: TRBJ1-2
DNA: TGCGCCAGCAGTGGTCGGGGGAACTATGGCTACACCTTC
CDR3: CASSGRGNYGYTF

V: TRBV5-1
size: NA
length: 14
D: NA
J: TRBJ2-7
DNA: TGCGCCAGCAGCTCCGGACAGACTTGGTACGAGCAGTACTTC
CDR3: CASSSGQTWYEQYF

V: TRBV6-5
size: NA
length: 13
D: TRBD1
J: TRBJ1-5
DNA: TGTGCCAGCAGCCTCGACAGGGGGAGGCCCCAGCATTTT
CDR3: CASSLDRGRPQHF

V: TRBV7-3
size: NA
length: 12
D: TRBD1
J: TRBJ1-1
DNA: TGTGCCAGCAGCTCGACAGGGGGCAGAGCTTTCTTT
CDR3: CASSSTGGRAFF

V: TRBV28
size: NA
length: 13
D: TRBD1
J: TRBJ2-2
DNA: TGTGCCAGCAGTAGACAGGGGGGCGGGGAGCTGTTTTTT
CDR3: CASSRQGGGELFF

V: TRBV3-1/TRBV3-2
size: NA
length: 15
D: TRBD1
J: TRBJ2-7
DNA: TGTGCCAGCACCACACAGGGGGCAGGACGGCGAGAGCAGTACTTC
CDR3: CASTTQGAGRREQYF